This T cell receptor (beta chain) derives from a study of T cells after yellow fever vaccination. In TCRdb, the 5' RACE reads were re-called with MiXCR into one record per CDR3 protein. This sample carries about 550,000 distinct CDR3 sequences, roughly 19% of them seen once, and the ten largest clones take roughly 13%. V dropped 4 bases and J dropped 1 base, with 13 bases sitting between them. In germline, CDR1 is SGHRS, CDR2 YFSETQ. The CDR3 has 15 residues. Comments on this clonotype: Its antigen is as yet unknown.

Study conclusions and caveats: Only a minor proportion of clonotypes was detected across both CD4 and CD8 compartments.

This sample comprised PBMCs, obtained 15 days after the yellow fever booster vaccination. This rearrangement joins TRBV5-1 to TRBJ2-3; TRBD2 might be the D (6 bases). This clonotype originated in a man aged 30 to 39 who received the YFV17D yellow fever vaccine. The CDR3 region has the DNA TGCGCCAGCAGCCCGGGAGTGGGGGGCACAGATACGCAGTATTTT. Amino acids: CASSPGVGGTDTQYF.